The rows below give T cell receptor beta chains drawn from one sample of a study of T cell responses to AZD1222 COVID-19 vaccine. Measured with immunoSEQ multiplex PCR; TCRdb has only the in-frame clones, and not every one. The repertoire holds about 84,000 clones, with about 86% as singletons. The source material was peripheral blood, sampled 28 days after the second AZD1222 dose. Source of these receptors: an adult who received the AZD1222 COVID-19 vaccine. Both conserved end residues are trimmed from each CDR3.

v_gene	j_gene	CDR3aa
TRBV6-4	TRBJ1-2	ASSDSMWGTGGGYT
TRBV7-7	TRBJ2-5	ASSLIGRAVETQY
TRBV19	TRBJ1-1	ASSTHQGYEAF
TRBV5-1	TRBJ2-5	ASSFDFGTQY
TRBV1	TRBJ1-6	TSSDGPRSPLH
TRBV6-5	TRBJ1-1	ASSFQGVLGTEAF
TRBV12-3/TRBV12-4	TRBJ2-7	ASSFQSSYEQY
TRBV20-1	TRBJ1-2	SANDRGGGYT
TRBV28	TRBJ1-2	ASSSSGDRGPGYT
TRBV28	TRBJ1-1	ASSTSGLPNTEAF
TRBV7-6	TRBJ2-5	ASSLSPTGETQY
TRBV3-1/TRBV3-2	TRBJ2-7	ASSPTLAGHYEQY
TRBV12-5	TRBJ2-5	ASGLGTGGNQETQY
TRBV12-3/TRBV12-4	TRBJ1-3	ATDLGRGNTIY
TRBV27	TRBJ1-5	ASSPSGDQPQH
TRBV5-3	TRBJ1-2	ASNSGQGPNYGYT
TRBV30	TRBJ1-2	AWSVRGGGYT
TRBV6-5	TRBJ1-1	ASRVGTEAF
TRBV5-1	TRBJ1-6	ASSLVGGSYNSPLH
TRBV28	TRBJ1-1	ASCPGTMNTEAF
TRBV19	TRBJ1-5	ASRRGLGWDQPQH
TRBV18	TRBJ2-1	ASSPGPFYNEQF
TRBV6-2/TRBV6-3	TRBJ2-7	ASSLNFYEQY
TRBV5-6	TRBJ2-7	ASSQDQYEQY
TRBV6-2/TRBV6-3	TRBJ2-5	ASSRLETETQY
TRBV18	TRBJ1-4	ASSTDRPEKLF
TRBV27	TRBJ2-1	ASSKTVGTSYNEQF
TRBV27	TRBJ2-3	ASSRTHSGPSTDTQY
TRBV6-5	TRBJ2-6	ASRIGETGANVLT
TRBV6-6	TRBJ2-1	ASSYSTGGNEQF
TRBV28	TRBJ2-7	ASSWTSVPYEQY
TRBV28	TRBJ1-5	ASSLLSGQPQH
TRBV6-5	TRBJ2-7	ASTPSTGVLYEQY
TRBV6-5	TRBJ1-3	ASRMWRDSGNTIY
TRBV30	TRBJ1-2	AWSLTGDGGYT
TRBV5-5	TRBJ2-3	ASSLGLASTDTQY
TRBV28	TRBJ1-2	ASSPVGTTNYGYT
TRBV6-5	TRBJ1-2	ASTTTTLGFYGYT
TRBV18	TRBJ1-1	ASSPWMEGSTEAF
TRBV5-4	TRBJ2-7	AVGNRGYEQY
TRBV7-9	TRBJ2-7	ASSLDAGRNEQY
TRBV7-9	TRBJ2-3	ASSPGTGTGRTDTQY
TRBV7-9	TRBJ1-6	ASSYGQVNSPLH
TRBV19	TRBJ1-3	ASSRRDRNSGNTIY
TRBV29-1	TRBJ2-2	ALLRSNTGELF
TRBV6-1	TRBJ1-1	ASSEVPGQGTAF
TRBV27	TRBJ1-1	ASSLSSRGRNTEAF